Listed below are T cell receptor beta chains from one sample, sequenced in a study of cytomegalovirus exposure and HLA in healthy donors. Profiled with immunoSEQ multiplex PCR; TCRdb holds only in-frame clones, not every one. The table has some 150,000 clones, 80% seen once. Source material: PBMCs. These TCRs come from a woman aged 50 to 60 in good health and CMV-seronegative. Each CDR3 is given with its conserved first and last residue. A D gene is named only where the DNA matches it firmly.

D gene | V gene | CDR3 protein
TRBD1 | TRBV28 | CASSFEGAIGYTF
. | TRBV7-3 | CASSFSPQRTGELFF
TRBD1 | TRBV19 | CASSPPHRGRRYGYTF
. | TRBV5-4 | CASSLAGRGTEAFF
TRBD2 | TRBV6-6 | CASSYPTGLAGEQYF
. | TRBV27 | CASSLDGESYEQYF
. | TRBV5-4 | CASSLVAEGYNEQFF
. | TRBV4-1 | CASSPHYMTGELFF
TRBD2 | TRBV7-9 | CASSISSGGNYYTDTQYF
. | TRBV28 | CASSLPWSGGRYGYTF
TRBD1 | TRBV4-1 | CASSHGDRGGTEAFF
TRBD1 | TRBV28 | CASQSKDRDPKYEQYF
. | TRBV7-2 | CASSLVADFTDTQYF
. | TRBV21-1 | CASSSFHSGQGVSYEQYF
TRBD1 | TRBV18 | CASSPKDRLNTGELFF
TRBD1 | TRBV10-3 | CAISDLGTAYYGYTF
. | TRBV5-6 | CASSFGGGEVAEAFF
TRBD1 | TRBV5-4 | CASSGGPGGDTQYF
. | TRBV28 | CASSPHGYSPLHF
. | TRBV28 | CASSPISGQPQHF
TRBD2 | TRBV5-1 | CASSSTVAGVSGEQYF
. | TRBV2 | CASSGWAGLTTDTQYF
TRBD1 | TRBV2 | CASSENRGRGEKLFF
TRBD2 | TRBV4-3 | CASSQLAGQETQYF
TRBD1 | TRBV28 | CASIGGLETQYF
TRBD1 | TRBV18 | CASSPVGGSGAEAFF
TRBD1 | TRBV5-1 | CASSLDRGTGELFF
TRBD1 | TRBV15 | CATSRDPTGTGVETQYF
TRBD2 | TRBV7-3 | CASSLGLAGGEQYF
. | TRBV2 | CASSVPTVTKNIQYF
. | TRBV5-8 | CASSLEGRDYGYTF
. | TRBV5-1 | CASSLSTGFQETQYF
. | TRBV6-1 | CASRGWRSDTEAFF
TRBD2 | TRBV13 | CASSRAGVTYNEQFF
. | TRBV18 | CASSPSEFTGYKTQYF
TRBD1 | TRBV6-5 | CASSYRWTGGGYEQYF
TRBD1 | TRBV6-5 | CASSLFGGQVGSGYTF
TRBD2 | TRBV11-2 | CASSLGGLAGSTYEQYF
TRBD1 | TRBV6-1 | CASSVDRVDTEAFF
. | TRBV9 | CASSVAGQGFNEQFF
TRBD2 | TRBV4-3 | CASSSFRGRADNEQFF
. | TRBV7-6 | CASSFSDTSVPQYF
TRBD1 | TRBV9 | CASSAGTGNNQPQHF
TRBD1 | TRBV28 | CACGQGARTEAFF
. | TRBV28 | CASRPPPPGFWAFF
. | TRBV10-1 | CASSENRVPSGYTF
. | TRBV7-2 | CASSARDTGLGGEQYF
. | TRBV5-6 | CASSLDWDTQYF
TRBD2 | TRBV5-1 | CASSGQTAGTSGAGEQFF
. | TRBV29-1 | CSVVNSYEQYF
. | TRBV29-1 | CSPPVGRGPTDTQYF
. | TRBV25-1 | CASSGSIELFF
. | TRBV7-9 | CASTATARNEQYF
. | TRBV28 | CASSLRGYEQYF
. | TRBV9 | CASSRVRGAAEKLFF